A single sample gave rise to the 32 T cell receptor beta chains below, sequenced in a study of cytomegalovirus exposure and HLA in healthy donors. Primers for the PCR totalled 60 Vbeta and 13 Jbeta. TCRdb keeps only in-frame clones here, not all; method: immunoSEQ multiplex PCR. The sample gives approximately 70,000 clones, about 70% of which show up once; around 7.6% is in the top ten. Sequencing used PBMCs. The receptor set was obtained from a man aged 35 to 55 in good health and CMV-seropositive.

V gene TRBV5-6 combines with J gene TRBJ1-1; the match to TRBD1 covers 9 bases. Germline V gene lookup returns CDR1 SGHDT and CDR2 YYEEEE. This CDR3 is 16 amino acids long. V was pared by 6 bases and J by 1 base, with 10 bases of the junction left unmatched. The CDR3 DNA follows: TGTGCCAGCACTTTACCGGGACAGGGCCCGAACACTGAAGCTTTCTTT. Encoded protein: CASTLPGQGPNTEAFF.

The chain uses TRBV2 and TRBJ1-1; no reliable D call. This CDR3 region has 15 residues. V lost 4 bases to trimming and J lost 1 base, with 13 bases between them. The germline V gene has CDR1 SNHLY and CDR2 FYNNEI. The DNA of the CDR3 is TGTGCCAGCAGTGCGGCCCATCGAGGGAACACTGAAGCTTTCTTT. This encodes CASSAAHRGNTEAFF.

This clone was counted only a few times. The chain recombines TRBV5-1 with TRBJ1-4, with TRBD1 as a possible D gene (5 bases). The CDR3 spans 13 residues. Trimming shortened V by 0 bases and J by 8 bases, and 8 bases separated the two germline ends. CDR1 is SGHRS, CDR2 YFSETQ, per germline. The CDR3 is CASSLDQGEKLFF. The CDR3 DNA is TGCGCCAGCAGCTTGGACCAGGGCGAAAAACTGTTTTTT.

The rearrangement links TRBV29-1 to TRBJ1-2; D is possibly TRBD1 (5 bases). CDR1 is SQVTM and CDR2 is ANQGSEA in the germline V gene. V was pared by 7 bases and J by 5 bases, with 8 bases between. The CDR3 contains 10 residues. This CDR3 reads CSDDSYGYTF. The CDR3 nucleotides read TGCAGCGACGACAGTTATGGCTACACCTTC.

V gene TRBV11-1 combines with J gene TRBJ1-1; TRBD1 might be the D (6 bases). CDR3 length equals 16 residues. Trimming left V 4 bases short and J 4 bases short, with 19 bases between. From germline, CDR1 is SGHAT and CDR2 FQDESV (reference sequence). The CDR3 region is CASSSNRGARSTEAFF. The CDR3 DNA sequence: TGTGCCAGCAGCTCAAATCGGGGGGCGCGGAGCACTGAAGCTTTCTTT.

This clone was picked up many times. The V gene is TRBV5-1, the J gene TRBJ2-2, with 15 bases aligning to TRBD2. The CDR3 consists of 15 residues. V lost 6 bases to trimming and J lost 5 bases; unmatched junction nucleotides: 2. CDR1 SGHRS and CDR2 YFSETQ come from the germline V gene. This chain's CDR3 is CASKGTSGRTGELFF. As DNA, the CDR3 is TGCGCCAGCAAGGGGACTAGCGGGAGGACCGGGGAGCTGTTTTTT.

J is TRBJ1-1 and V is TRBV20-1; D gene uncertain. In germline, CDR1 is DFQATT, CDR2 SNEGSKA (reference sequence). Trimming took 5 bases from V and 1 from J, leaving 5 bases between them. The CDR3 is 11 residues long. In nucleotides, the CDR3 is TGCAGTGCTGTGAGGAACACTGAAGCTTTCTTT. Translating it yields CSAVRNTEAFF.

This clone was seen a handful of times. DNA for the CDR3: TGTGCCAGTAGTATTCGGCGTCCGGAGGCTGAAAAACTGTTTTTT. It codes for CASSIRRPEAEKLFF. The gene calls are TRBV19 and TRBJ1-4, with no clear D. This CDR3 is 15 amino acids long. Trimming pared 3 bases from V and 7 bases from J, leaving 15 bases between. Germline values: CDR1 LNHDA, CDR2 SQIVND (reference sequence).

V is TRBV6-1 and J is TRBJ2-7, with a tentative D call TRBD2 (6 bases). Germline loops: CDR1 MNHNS, CDR2 SASEGT. The CDR3 length is 15 residues. Trimming took off 2 bases at V and 4 bases at J, with 15 bases between the two ends. The CDR3 DNA reads TGTGCCAGCAGTGAAATCGGAGCAGGGAGGTACGAGCAGTACTTC. It codes for CASSEIGAGRYEQYF.

The rearrangement links TRBV5-8 to TRBJ1-1; 9 bases line up with TRBD1. CDR3 length: 16 residues. CDR1 is SGHTS and CDR2 is YDEGEE in the germline V gene. V lost 3 bases to trimming and J lost 1 base; unmatched junction nucleotides: 7. CDR3 sequence (DNA): TGTGCCAGCAGCTCGACTCCGGGACAGGGGAACACTGAAGCTTTCTTT. It encodes CASSSTPGQGNTEAFF. Using reference TRBV5-8 and TRBJ1-1 for the parts outside the CDR3, the full variable domain is EAGVTQSPTHLIKTRGQQATLRCSPISGHTSVYWYQQALGLGLQFLLWYDEGEERNRGNFPPRFSGRQFPNYSSELNVNALELEDSALYLCASSSTPGQGNTEAFFGQGTRLTVV.

The chain uses TRBV7-2 and TRBJ2-3, with TRBD2 as a possible D gene (6 bases). Germline V gene sequence: CDR1 SGHTA, CDR2 FQGNSA. Trimming pared 10 bases from V and 2 bases from J, leaving 13 bases between. This CDR3 has 13 residues. CDR3 sequence reads: CATRSGPTDTQYF. The CDR3 DNA follows: TGTGCCACTCGGAGCGGGCCCACAGATACGCAGTATTTT. Variable domain in full (rest from reference TRBV7-2 and TRBJ2-3): GAGVSQSPSNKVTEKGKDVELRCDPISGHTALYWYRQSLGQGLEFLIYFQGNSAPDKSGLPSDRFSAERTGGSVSTLTIQRTQQEDSAVYLCATRSGPTDTQYFGPGTRLTVL.

This clone was seen a few times. CDR3 DNA sequence: TGTGCCAGCAGTACCGGACAGGGAAGGAGCTATGGCTACACCTTC. Amino acid sequence: CASSTGQGRSYGYTF. This chain uses TRBV6-5 with TRBJ1-2; 8 nucleotides line up with TRBD1. V gave up 5 bases and J gave up 4 bases; unmatched junction bases: 9. The CDR3 consists of 15 residues. The germline gives CDR1 MNHEY, CDR2 SVGAGI.

The rearrangement links TRBV5-8 to TRBJ2-4; 9 nucleotides align to TRBD2. V lost 4 bases to trimming and J lost 6 bases; unmatched junction nucleotides: 5. This CDR3 has 14 amino acids. CDR1 is SGHTS and CDR2 is YDEGEE in the germline V gene. The CDR3 region has the DNA TGTGCCAGCAGCCTGGATAGCGGGGGAAACATTCAGTACTTC. Its protein product is CASSLDSGGNIQYF.

CDR3 loop: CASSLKGTGLGSEQYF. The CDR3, as DNA: TGTGCCAGCAGTTTAAAAGGGACAGGGCTAGGTTCGGAGCAGTACTTC. This chain uses TRBV27 with TRBJ2-7; 9 nucleotides line up with TRBD1. Trimming cost V 2 bases and J 7 bases; bases outside gene matches: 12. Germline loops: CDR1 MNHEY, CDR2 SMNVEV (reference sequence). This CDR3 spans 16 amino acids.

This rearrangement joins TRBV19 to TRBJ2-2; D may be TRBD2 (7 bases). Germline values: CDR1 LNHDA, CDR2 SQIVND (reference sequence). This CDR3 has 12 amino acids. The V end lost 9 bases, the J end lost 7 bases, and 12 bases lay between the germline ends. CDR3 sequence reads: CASLGGVGELFF. The CDR3 nucleotides read TGTGCCAGCTTAGGGGGGGTCGGGGAGCTGTTTTTT.

The V and J genes are TRBV19 and TRBJ1-1, with D tentatively TRBD1 (5 bases). Germline lookup yields CDR1 LNHDA and CDR2 SQIVND (reference sequence). The CDR3 sequence is 15 residues long. V lost 1 base to trimming and J lost 1 base, with 10 bases between them. The CDR3 spells CASSIGGRENTEAFF. The CDR3 DNA follows: TGTGCCAGTAGTATAGGTGGCAGGGAGAACACTGAAGCTTTCTTT.

For the CDR3, the DNA is TGTGCCAGCAGCTTCCCAGGCCGCACTGAAGCTTTCTTT. Its protein product is CASSFPGRTEAFF. The rearrangement links TRBV5-4 to TRBJ1-1, with D uncertain. V was shortened by 2 bases and J by 4 bases, with 9 bases between the two germline ends. The CDR3 is 13 residues long. Germline V gene sequence: CDR1 SGHNT, CDR2 YYREEE (reference sequence). Using reference TRBV5-4 and TRBJ1-1 for the parts outside the CDR3, the full variable domain is ETGVTQSPTHLIKTRGQQVTLRCSSQSGHNTVSWYQQALGQGPQFIFQYYREEENGRGNFPPRFSGLQFPNYSSELNVNALELDDSALYLCASSFPGRTEAFFGQGTRLTVV.

The sample holds a few counts of this clone. The chain combines TRBV6-6 with TRBJ1-4; 7 bases align to TRBD1. V shed 8 bases and J 0 bases; nucleotides not matched to a gene: 9. Germline-derived CDR1 and CDR2 are MNHNY and SVGAGI (reference sequence). The CDR3 length is 16 residues. The CDR3 bases are TGTGCCAGCGAGAGGGGGCTTATGACAACTAATGAAAAACTGTTTTTT. Translating it yields CASERGLMTTNEKLFF.

A note on this clone: At the DNA level, this CDR3 is encoded by other sequences in the same sample as well. This sequence joins TRBV4-2 and TRBJ2-7; D might be TRBD1 (5 bases). The V gene lost 1 base and the J gene lost 2 bases, with 9 bases spanning the gap. The CDR3 is 14 residues long. Germline V lookup: CDR1 LGHNA, CDR2 YNFKEQ. The CDR3 here is CASSQGQGTYEQYF. CDR3 DNA sequence: TGTGCCAGCAGCCAAGGCCAGGGTACCTACGAGCAGTACTTC.

V gene TRBV6-5 combines with J gene TRBJ1-5, with TRBD1 as a possible D gene (5 bases). The CDR3 loop spans 13 amino acids. The germline V gene has CDR1 MNHEY and CDR2 SVGAGI. V was pared by 7 bases and J by 1 base, with 8 bases between. The CDR3 DNA reads as TGTGCCAGCACCCAGGGCAGCAATCAGCCCCAGCATTTT. Its protein is CASTQGSNQPQHF.

The table lists this clone with a few counts. The rearrangement uses TRBV29-1 and TRBJ1-2, with D maybe TRBD1 (6 bases). Germline CDR1 SQVTM, CDR2 ANQGSEA. The V gene lost 6 bases and the J gene lost 6 bases, with 17 bases spanning the gap. The CDR3 runs to 13 residues. Written as DNA, the CDR3 is TGCAGCGTCGAGGACAGAGCCGCTGATGGCTACACCTTC. Protein sequence: CSVEDRAADGYTF.

This clone was found a few times. The genes are TRBV2 and TRBJ1-5; 7 bases map to TRBD1. This CDR3 is built from 14 residues. J gave up 6 bases and V 4 bases, and 6 bases lay outside the gene matches. Germline values: CDR1 SNHLY, CDR2 FYNNEI. Here the CDR3 reads CASSGTGAVQPQHF. The CDR3 DNA sequence: TGTGCCAGCAGTGGGACAGGCGCGGTTCAGCCCCAGCATTTT.

V gene TRBV2 combines with J gene TRBJ2-5, with a tentative D call TRBD2 (6 bases). Trimming took 6 bases from V and 2 from J, leaving 13 bases between them. Germline-derived CDR1 and CDR2 are SNHLY and FYNNEI. This CDR3 contains 14 residues. Here the CDR3 reads CASRGARGQETQYF. The CDR3 DNA reads TGTGCCAGCAGGGGAGCTCGGGGGCAAGAGACCCAGTACTTC.

The chain employs TRBV28 and TRBJ2-1, with 9 bases lining up with TRBD2. The CDR3 length is 16 residues. The germline V gene has CDR1 MDHEN and CDR2 SYDVKM. The J segment lost 7 bases and the V segment lost 4 bases, leaving 11 bases of the junction unmatched. For the CDR3, the DNA is TGTGCCAGCAGTTCAACCGGGCTAGCGGGAAGGAATGAGCAGTTCTTC. Translating it yields CASSSTGLAGRNEQFF.

The rearrangement joins TRBV29-1 to TRBJ2-3; possibly TRBD2 for D (5 bases). CDR1 is SQVTM, CDR2 ANQGSEA, per germline. The germline V and J ends were trimmed by 7 bases and 3 bases, with 17 bases remaining between them. This CDR3 has 14 amino acids. CDR3 region: CSARPPRGTDTQYF. The CDR3 coding sequence is TGCAGCGCTAGGCCTCCCAGAGGGACAGATACGCAGTATTTT.

This clone showed up just a few times. The rearrangement links TRBV29-1 to TRBJ2-7; the D gene is possibly TRBD2 (5 bases). V lost 5 bases and J 5 bases, leaving 19 bases between the germline ends. The V gene's germline CDR1 is SQVTM and CDR2 ANQGSEA. There are 14 residues in the CDR3. The chain's CDR3 is CSVRGVPTTDEQYF. CDR3 coding DNA: TGCAGCGTTCGGGGAGTCCCTACTACTGACGAGCAGTACTTC.

The chain is built from TRBV5-6 and TRBJ1-5; D uncertain. The germline V and J ends were trimmed by 3 bases and 6 bases, with 13 bases remaining between them. From germline, CDR1 is SGHDT and CDR2 YYEEEE. This CDR3 comprises 14 residues. The CDR3 region is CASSSIGLGQPQHF. DNA of the CDR3: TGTGCCAGCAGCTCCATTGGGCTTGGTCAGCCCCAGCATTTT. Drawing the rest from reference TRBV5-6 and TRBJ1-5, the complete variable domain is DAGVTQSPTHLIKTRGQQVTLRCSPKSGHDTVSWYQQALGQGPQFIFQYYEEEERQRGNFPDRFSGHQFPNYSSELNVNALLLGDSALYLCASSSIGLGQPQHFGDGTRLSIL.

The chain carries TRBV6-6 and TRBJ1-5; D unclear. Germline lookup yields CDR1 MNHNY and CDR2 SVGAGI (reference sequence). This CDR3 has 14 residues. V was trimmed by 4 bases and J by 5 bases, leaving 12 bases between them. The DNA of the CDR3 is TGTGCCAGCAGTTTCTGGACTGAAGATCAGCCCCAGCATTTT. Translating gives CASSFWTEDQPQHF.

This clone was detected only a few times. The rearrangement uses TRBV18 and TRBJ1-5; 8 bases map to TRBD1. CDR1 is KGHSH and CDR2 is LQKENI in the germline V gene. Germline trimming cut 5 bases from V and 3 bases from J; bases unmatched to any gene: 6. The CDR3 runs to 15 residues. CDR3 coding DNA: TGTGCCAGCTCAATAGAGACAGGGGTCAATCAGCCCCAGCATTTT. Translation: CASSIETGVNQPQHF.

The chain is built from TRBV25-1 and TRBJ1-1, with D unresolved. Germline values: CDR1 MGHDK, CDR2 SYGVNS. The CDR3 covers 12 residues. V lost 3 bases to trimming and J lost 3 bases, with 5 bases between them. The CDR3 region is CASSDGYTEAFF. The DNA for the CDR3 is TGTGCCAGCAGTGACGGGTACACTGAAGCTTTCTTT.

This sequence joins TRBV9 and TRBJ2-2; perhaps TRBD1 as D (6 bases). The CDR3 sequence is 15 residues long. V gave up 2 bases and J gave up 3 bases, with 11 bases separating them. Germline CDR1 and CDR2: SGDLS and YYNGEE. The CDR3 loop reads CASSVQGSDTGELFF. In DNA, the CDR3 is TGTGCCAGCAGCGTCCAGGGGAGTGACACCGGGGAGCTGTTTTTT.

In its sample, this clone was seen a few times. In DNA form, the CDR3 reads TGTGCCAGCAGCCAAGCAACTAGCGCTTCCTACGAGCAGTACTTC. The encoded protein is CASSQATSASYEQYF. The chain employs TRBV4-2 and TRBJ2-7, with 7 bases aligning to TRBD2. Germline V lookup: CDR1 LGHNA, CDR2 YNFKEQ. CDR3 length equals 15 residues. J lost 1 base, V lost 1 base, and 4 bases had no gene match.